Presented here are 31 T cell receptor beta chains from one specimen sequenced in a study of cytomegalovirus exposure and HLA in healthy donors. This table comes from immunoSEQ multiplex PCR, and its TCRdb copy is limited to in-frame clones, with some not included. The table has about 140,000 clones, about 91% seen once; the top ten hold roughly 7.7%. Specimen: PBMCs. These receptor sequences come from a woman between 18 and 29 years old in good health and CMV-seropositive.

The chain couples TRBV5-1 to TRBJ2-3, with 7 bases that match TRBD2. This CDR3 contains 14 residues. V lost 0 bases and J lost 6; bases outside the gene matches: 4. The germline CDR1 and CDR2 sequences are SGHRS and YFSETQ. This chain's CDR3 is CASSLVGGRDTQYF. DNA of the CDR3: TGCGCCAGCAGCTTGGTCGGGGGGAGGGATACGCAGTATTTT.

J is TRBJ2-1 and V is TRBV27; a weak D match, TRBD2 (6 bases). There are 16 residues in the CDR3. The germline V gene has CDR1 MNHEY and CDR2 SMNVEV (reference sequence). The V end lost 6 bases, the J end lost 2 bases, and 17 bases lay between the germline ends. The DNA for the CDR3 is TGTGCCAGCAGCCCCTTAGGCGGGAAGACCTACAATGAGCAGTTCTTC. The encoded protein is CASSPLGGKTYNEQFF.

V and J are TRBV7-2 and TRBJ2-1, with D possibly being TRBD2 (6 bases). Deletions cut 6 bases from V and 5 bases from J, with 17 bases between. The V gene's germline CDR1 is SGHTA and CDR2 FQGNSA. There are 15 residues in the CDR3. The CDR3 protein is CASSRAGNFDNEQFF. The CDR3 DNA is TGTGCCAGCAGTCGGGCGGGGAATTTCGACAATGAGCAGTTCTTC.

J is TRBJ1-2 and V is TRBV12-1; the table's TRBD1 call for D was not verified on the DNA. TRBV12-1 is given as a pseudogene. This CDR3 is built from 15 residues. The CDR3 coding sequence is TGTGCCAGCAGCCAAGCGACAGGGACTAACTATGGCTACACCTTC. Amino acids: CASSQATGTNYGYTF.

This chain uses TRBV5-6 with TRBJ2-5; weak D call: TRBD2 (6 bases). The germline gives CDR1 SGHDT, CDR2 YYEEEE. This CDR3 has 14 amino acids. Deletions cut 4 bases from V and 5 bases from J, with 15 bases between. Here the CDR3 reads CASSRHLASETQYF. CDR3 bases: TGTGCCAGCAGCCGCCATCTAGCGTCGGAGACCCAGTACTTC.

The rearrangement joins TRBV27 to TRBJ2-1; 9 nucleotides agree with TRBD1. V lost 2 bases, J lost 3 bases, and 11 bases stayed unmatched. The CDR3 is made up of 18 amino acids. From germline, CDR1 is MNHEY and CDR2 SMNVEV (reference sequence). CDR3 nucleotides: TGTGCCAGCAGTTTAAGGTGGAAGACAGGGGGATTCTACAATGAGCAGTTCTTC. It codes for CASSLRWKTGGFYNEQFF.

This chain connects TRBV28 to TRBJ2-3; D ambiguous. V was shortened by 6 bases and J by 0 bases, with 10 bases between the two germline ends. The CDR3 length is 14 residues. Germline-derived CDR1 and CDR2 are MDHEN and SYDVKM. The CDR3 protein is CASRSGTSTDTQYF. The CDR3 region has the DNA TGTGCCAGCAGATCAGGAACTAGCACAGATACGCAGTATTTT.

The chain is built from TRBV5-1 and TRBJ2-5; 13 nucleotides line up with TRBD2. V dropped 4 bases and J dropped 5; count of bases not matched to a gene: 14. CDR3 length: 18 residues. Germline CDR1 SGHRS, CDR2 YFSETQ. Written as DNA, the CDR3 is TGCGCCAGCAGCCTCGGACTAGCGGGAGAATATTGGGGTGAGACCCAGTACTTC. Amino acids: CASSLGLAGEYWGETQYF.

The chain has TRBV5-1 and TRBJ2-1; 10 bases are shared with TRBD1. J was trimmed by 8 bases and V by 4 bases; bases with no gene match: 9. CDR1 and CDR2 from the germline V gene are SGHRS and YFSETQ. The length of the CDR3 is 15 residues. This CDR3 is CASSPRQGAGDEQFF. CDR3 DNA sequence: TGCGCCAGCAGCCCTCGACAGGGGGCGGGTGATGAGCAGTTCTTC.

This clone was counted only a few times. The J gene is TRBJ2-3, the V gene TRBV29-1; a weak D match, TRBD2 (7 bases). The length of the CDR3 is 15 residues. Trimming left V 3 bases short and J 4 bases short, with 17 bases between. Germline V CDR1 and CDR2: SQVTM, ANQGSEA. In DNA, the CDR3 is TGCAGCGTTGAGCACGGGGGGCCCAGGGCAGATACGCAGTATTTT. Its protein is CSVEHGGPRADTQYF.

The V call is TRBV27, the J call TRBJ2-7; TRBD2 agrees at 8 bases. The CDR3 is 15 amino acids. Losses at the gene ends were 4 bases for V and 5 bases for J; bases not matched to a gene: 10. CDR1 is MNHEY, CDR2 SMNVEV, per germline (reference sequence). CDR3: CASSYRRGAGDEQYF. The CDR3 DNA follows: TGTGCCAGCAGTTACCGCCGCGGAGCGGGAGACGAGCAGTACTTC.

The rearrangement links TRBV12-5 to TRBJ2-2; the D gene is possibly TRBD1 (5 bases). The germline V gene has CDR1 LGHNT and CDR2 FRNRAP. Trimming took 2 bases from V and 5 from J, leaving 9 bases between them. The CDR3 has 14 residues. The CDR3 coding sequence is TGTGCTAGTGGTTTGAGTGCAGGGACCGGGGAGCTGTTTTTT. Translated: CASGLSAGTGELFF.

The chain carries TRBV2 and TRBJ2-7; D call uncertain. The CDR3 is 12 amino acids. Trimming removed 3 bases from V and 4 bases from J, with 7 bases in between. Germline V CDR1 and CDR2: SNHLY, FYNNEI. DNA of the CDR3: TGTGCCAGCAGTGATTCCCTTTACGAGCAGTACTTC. This translates into CASSDSLYEQYF.

This clone was seen only once. The rearrangement joins TRBV5-1 to TRBJ1-1; D possibly corresponds to TRBD1 (6 bases). Trimming cost V 4 bases and J 0 bases, with 16 bases left between them. The germline CDR1 and CDR2 sequences are SGHRS and YFSETQ. The CDR3 totals 16 residues. This chain's CDR3 is CASSRDTPFLNTEAFF. In DNA, the CDR3 is TGCGCCAGCAGCAGGGACACTCCGTTTTTGAACACTGAAGCTTTCTTT.

The chain carries TRBV9 and TRBJ1-1; 9 bases agree with TRBD1. V gave up 3 bases and J gave up 0 bases; unmatched junction bases: 9. The length of the CDR3 is 17 residues. Germline CDR1 reads SGDLS; CDR2 reads YYNGEE. The CDR3 DNA is TGTGCCAGCAGCGACGGGACAGGGCGCTCGGTGAACACTGAAGCTTTCTTT. It specifies CASSDGTGRSVNTEAFF.

V usage is TRBV4-1 and J usage is TRBJ2-7; tentative D call: TRBD2 (6 bases). CDR1 and CDR2 (germline): MGHRA, YSYEKL. This CDR3 contains 15 residues. Trimming removed 4 bases at V and 2 bases at J, with 15 bases between. The CDR3 spells CASSRPGTRTYEQYF. The CDR3 DNA reads as TGCGCCAGCAGCCGCCCCGGGACTCGCACCTACGAGCAGTACTTC.

The chain links TRBV5-1 to TRBJ1-1; D may be TRBD1 (5 bases). CDR1 SGHRS and CDR2 YFSETQ come from the germline V gene. The V end lost 4 bases, the J end lost 0 bases, and 13 bases lay between the germline ends. This CDR3 has 15 residues. The CDR3 is CASSLQGHLNTEAFF. DNA of the CDR3: TGCGCCAGCAGCCTCCAAGGACATCTGAACACTGAAGCTTTCTTT.

The CDR3 sequence is CASSLRSGNNEQFF. The CDR3 DNA reads as TGTGCCAGCAGTCTCCGAAGCGGGAACAATGAGCAGTTCTTC. The chain has TRBV27 and TRBJ2-1; the match to TRBD2 covers 7 bases. Germline loops: CDR1 MNHEY, CDR2 SMNVEV (reference sequence). Trimming removed 5 bases from V and 5 bases from J; junction bases left unmatched: 6. The CDR3 length is 14 residues.

This chain connects TRBV30 to TRBJ1-5, with 7 bases identical to TRBD1. This CDR3 spans 12 amino acids. The germline gives CDR1 GTSNPN, CDR2 SVGIG (reference sequence). V gave up 7 bases and J gave up 4 bases; unmatched junction bases: 4. The CDR3 nucleotides are TGTGCCTCTAACAGGGGAAATCAGCCCCAGCATTTT. Translation: CASNRGNQPQHF.

As to this clone: This sample includes further DNA sequences coding for the same CDR3. V usage is TRBV15 and J usage is TRBJ1-3; 8 positions agree with TRBD1. The V gene end was trimmed by 3 bases and the J gene end by 0 bases; junction bases not matched to a gene: 1. The CDR3 contains 15 residues. Per germline, CDR1 LNHNV and CDR2 YYDKDF (reference sequence). The CDR3 DNA is TGTGCCACCAGCAGGGACAGGGTCTCTGGAAACACCATATATTTT. Residues: CATSRDRVSGNTIYF.

This chain uses TRBV28 with TRBJ2-5; D perhaps matches TRBD2 (6 bases). V was shortened by 2 bases and J by 0 bases, with 19 bases between the two germline ends. CDR1 is MDHEN, CDR2 SYDVKM, per germline. The CDR3 has 18 amino acids. The CDR3 region has the DNA TGTGCCAGCAGTTTAGGGAACGGGGGACGGTGGTACCAAGAGACCCAGTACTTC. Encoded protein: CASSLGNGGRWYQETQYF.

The chain joins TRBV29-1 to TRBJ1-1; a weak D match, TRBD1 (5 bases). Trimming cost V 7 bases and J 4 bases, with 16 bases left between them. CDR1 is SQVTM, CDR2 ANQGSEA, per germline. The CDR3 runs 13 residues. The CDR3 loop is CSAWEGWSTEAFF. In DNA, the CDR3 is TGCAGCGCCTGGGAGGGGTGGAGCACTGAAGCTTTCTTT.

The chain links TRBV4-1 to TRBJ1-2; D gene ambiguous. Germline V gene data show CDR1 as MGHRA and CDR2 as YSYEKL. The germline V and J ends were trimmed by 0 bases and 4 bases, with 18 bases remaining between them. The CDR3 runs 17 residues. The CDR3 sequence is CASSQDPGSGSLYGYTF. DNA for the CDR3: TGCGCCAGCAGCCAAGATCCCGGGTCCGGATCTCTCTATGGCTACACCTTC.

The rearrangement joins TRBV7-2 to TRBJ2-1; possibly TRBD2 for D (6 bases). Germline V gene sequence: CDR1 SGHTA, CDR2 FQGNSA. CDR3 length equals 15 residues. Trimming shortened V by 9 bases and J by 4 bases, and 19 bases separated the two germline ends. CDR3 bases: TGTGCCAGTTGTAAAAACGGGGGTCCGTACAATGAGCAGTTCTTC. Amino acid sequence: CASCKNGGPYNEQFF. Based on the CDR3 plus reference TRBV7-2 and TRBJ2-1, the full variable domain is GAGVSQSPSNKVTEKGKDVELRCDPISGHTALYWYRQSLGQGLEFLIYFQGNSAPDKSGLPSDRFSAERTGGSVSTLTIQRTQQEDSAVYLCASCKNGGPYNEQFFGPGTRLTVL.

The chain's CDR3 is CASSPKGLAGETGSHEQFF. For the CDR3, the DNA is TGTGCCAGCAGCCCGAAGGGACTAGCGGGGGAAACGGGGTCCCATGAGCAGTTCTTC. This chain links TRBV7-8 with TRBJ2-1; TRBD2 matches 14 bases. The CDR3 is made up of 19 amino acids. Germline V gene lookup returns CDR1 SGHVS and CDR2 FQNEAQ. The junction had 17 bases not matched to a gene; V was cut back by 5 bases and J by 8 bases.

The chain is built from TRBV7-6 and TRBJ2-1; tentatively, D is TRBD1 (6 bases). In germline, CDR1 is SGHVS, CDR2 FNYEAQ. The V end lost 5 bases, the J end lost 4 bases, and 21 bases lay between the germline ends. The CDR3 covers 17 residues. The DNA for the CDR3 is TGTGCCAGCAGCCCAGACGGCTGGGACAAGCTTTACAATGAGCAGTTCTTC. It encodes CASSPDGWDKLYNEQFF.

The chain joins TRBV5-5 to TRBJ2-2; D is unclear. V was cut by 2 bases and J by 4 bases, with 6 bases left in between. The CDR3 totals 13 residues. CDR1 is SGHKS and CDR2 is YYEKEE in the germline V gene (reference sequence). CDR3 protein: CASSLTFTGELFF. CDR3 DNA: TGTGCCAGCAGCTTAACATTCACCGGGGAGCTGTTTTTT.

As regards this clone: Compared with germline, one end of the junction differs, possibly owing to a read error. The rearrangement joins TRBV7-7 to TRBJ2-1, with TRBD2 matching 11 bases. The CDR3 has 15 amino acids. In germline, CDR1 is SSHAT, CDR2 FNYEAQ (reference sequence). The CDR3 sequence: CASSLALAGGNEQFF. In DNA form, the CDR3 reads TGTGCTAGCAGCTTGGCGCTAGCGGGAGGCAATGAGCAGTTCTTC.

J is TRBJ1-1 and V is TRBV6-5; no clear D. The germline CDR1 and CDR2 sequences are MNHEY and SVGAGI. The CDR3 loop spans 11 amino acids. Trimming removed 1 base at V and 7 bases at J, with 4 bases between. The CDR3 is CASSYFGEAFF. The DNA of the CDR3 is TGTGCCAGCAGTTACTTCGGTGAAGCTTTCTTT.

The chain employs TRBV10-3 and TRBJ2-1; D may be TRBD1 (5 bases). Germline V lookup: CDR1 ENHRY, CDR2 SYGVKD. V was shortened by 6 bases and J by 15 bases, with 24 bases between the two germline ends. The CDR3 extends over 14 amino acids. CDR3: CAISSSVRVPNVFF. CDR3 nucleotides: TGTGCCATCAGCAGTTCAGTCAGGGTCCCTAACGTGTTCTTC.

The rearrangement uses TRBV18 and TRBJ2-3; TRBD2 matches 8 bases. From germline, CDR1 is KGHSH and CDR2 LQKENI. Unmatched junction bases numbered 5, after V lost 2 bases and J lost 4 bases. The CDR3 consists of 15 residues. CDR3 sequence: CASSPTGGPSDTQYF. In DNA form, the CDR3 reads TGTGCCAGCTCACCAACGGGAGGGCCTTCAGATACGCAGTATTTT.